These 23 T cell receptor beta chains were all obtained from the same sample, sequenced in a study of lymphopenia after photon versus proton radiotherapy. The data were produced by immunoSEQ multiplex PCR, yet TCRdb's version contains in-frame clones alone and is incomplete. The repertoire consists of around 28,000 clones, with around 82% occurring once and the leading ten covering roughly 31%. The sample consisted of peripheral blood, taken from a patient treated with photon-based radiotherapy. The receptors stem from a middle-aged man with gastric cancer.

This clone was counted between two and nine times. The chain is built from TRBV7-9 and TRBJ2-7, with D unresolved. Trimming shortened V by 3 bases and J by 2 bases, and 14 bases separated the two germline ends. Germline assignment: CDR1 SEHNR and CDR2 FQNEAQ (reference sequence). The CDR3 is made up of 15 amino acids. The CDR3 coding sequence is TGTGCCAGCAGCTTCGGTACGACGGATACCTACGAGCAGTACTTC. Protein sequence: CASSFGTTDTYEQYF.

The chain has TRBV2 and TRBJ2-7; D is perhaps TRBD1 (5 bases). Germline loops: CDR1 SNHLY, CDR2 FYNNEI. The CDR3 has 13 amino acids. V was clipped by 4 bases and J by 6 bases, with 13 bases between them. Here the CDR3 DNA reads TGTGCCAGCAGTGGAGGCAGGGTCGGCGAGCAGTACTTC. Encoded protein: CASSGGRVGEQYF.

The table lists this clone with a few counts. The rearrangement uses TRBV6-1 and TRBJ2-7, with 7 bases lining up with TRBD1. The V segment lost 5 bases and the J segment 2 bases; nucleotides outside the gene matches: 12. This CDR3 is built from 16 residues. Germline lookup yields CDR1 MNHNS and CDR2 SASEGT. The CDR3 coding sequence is TGTGCCAGCAGTAAAGAGACAGGGTGGAAGACCTACGAGCAGTACTTC. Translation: CASSKETGWKTYEQYF.

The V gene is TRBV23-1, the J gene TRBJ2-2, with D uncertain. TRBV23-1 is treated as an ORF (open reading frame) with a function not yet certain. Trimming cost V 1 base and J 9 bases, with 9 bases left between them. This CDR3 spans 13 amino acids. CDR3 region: CASSQYPGRELFF. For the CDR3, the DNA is TGCGCCAGCAGTCAATACCCCGGCCGGGAGCTGTTTTTT.

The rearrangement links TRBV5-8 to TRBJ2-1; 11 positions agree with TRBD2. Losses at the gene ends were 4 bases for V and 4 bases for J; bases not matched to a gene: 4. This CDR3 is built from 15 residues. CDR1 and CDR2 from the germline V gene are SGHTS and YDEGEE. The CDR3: CASSLGLAVYNEQFF. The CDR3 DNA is TGTGCCAGCAGCCTGGGACTAGCGGTTTACAATGAGCAGTTCTTC.

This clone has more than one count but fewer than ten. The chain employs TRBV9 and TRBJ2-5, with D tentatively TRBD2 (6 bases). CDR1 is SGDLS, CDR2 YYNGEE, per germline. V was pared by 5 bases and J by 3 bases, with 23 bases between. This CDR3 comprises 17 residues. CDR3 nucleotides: TGTGCCAGCAGTTTTAGGGGTGGGGGAGGCGGTGAAGAGACCCAGTACTTC. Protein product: CASSFRGGGGGEETQYF.

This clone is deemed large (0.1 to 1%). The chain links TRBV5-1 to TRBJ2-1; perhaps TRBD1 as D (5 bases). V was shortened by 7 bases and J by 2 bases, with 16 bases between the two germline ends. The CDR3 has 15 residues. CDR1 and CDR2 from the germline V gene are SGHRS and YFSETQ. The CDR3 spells CASSAQGNTYNEQFF. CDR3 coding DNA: TGCGCCAGCTCTGCCCAGGGAAATACCTACAATGAGCAGTTCTTC.

CDR3 coding DNA: TGCGCCAGCAGCCAAGTTGCAGAGAACACTGAAGCTTTCTTT. As protein: CASSQVAENTEAFF. This chain links TRBV4-1 with TRBJ1-1; D unresolved. Per the germline V gene, CDR1 is MGHRA and CDR2 is YSYEKL. This CDR3 is 14 amino acids long. Trimming shortened V by 1 base and J by 1 base, and 7 bases separated the two germline ends.

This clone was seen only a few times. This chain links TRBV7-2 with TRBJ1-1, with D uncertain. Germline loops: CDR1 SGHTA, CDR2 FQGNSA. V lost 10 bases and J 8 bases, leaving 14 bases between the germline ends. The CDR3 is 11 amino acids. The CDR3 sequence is CAIQPVTEAFF. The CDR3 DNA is TGTGCCATCCAGCCCGTCACAGAAGCTTTCTTT.

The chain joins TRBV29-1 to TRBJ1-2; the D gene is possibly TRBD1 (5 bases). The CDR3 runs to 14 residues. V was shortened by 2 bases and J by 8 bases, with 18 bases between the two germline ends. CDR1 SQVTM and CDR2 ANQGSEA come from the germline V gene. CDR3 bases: TGCAGCGTTGAAATTTCCTCGGGCAGGGAGGGCTACACCTTC. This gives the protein CSVEISSGREGYTF.

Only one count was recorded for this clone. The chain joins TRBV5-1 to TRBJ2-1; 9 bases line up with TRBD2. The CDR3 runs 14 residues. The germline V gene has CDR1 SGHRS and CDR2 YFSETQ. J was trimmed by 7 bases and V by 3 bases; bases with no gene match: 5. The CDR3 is CASSSGLAPNEQFF. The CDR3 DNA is TGCGCCAGCAGCTCGGGACTAGCACCGAATGAGCAGTTCTTC.

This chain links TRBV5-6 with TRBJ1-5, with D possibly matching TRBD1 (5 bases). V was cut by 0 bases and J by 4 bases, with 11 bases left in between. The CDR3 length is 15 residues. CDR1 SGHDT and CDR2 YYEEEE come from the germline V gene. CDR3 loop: CASSLAMAGNQPQHF. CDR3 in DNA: TGTGCCAGCAGCTTGGCCATGGCAGGGAATCAGCCCCAGCATTTT.

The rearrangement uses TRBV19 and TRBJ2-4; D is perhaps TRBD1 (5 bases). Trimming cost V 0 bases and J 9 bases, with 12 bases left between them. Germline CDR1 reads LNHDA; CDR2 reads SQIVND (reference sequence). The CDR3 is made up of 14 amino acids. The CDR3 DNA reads TGTGCCAGTAGTATAGATAAGGGGTCGACCATTCAGTACTTC. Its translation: CASSIDKGSTIQYF.

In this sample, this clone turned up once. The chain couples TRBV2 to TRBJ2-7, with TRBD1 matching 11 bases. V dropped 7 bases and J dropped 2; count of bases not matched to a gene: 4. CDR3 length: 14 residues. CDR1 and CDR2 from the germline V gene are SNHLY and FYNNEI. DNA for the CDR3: TGTGCCAGCATCCCGGGACAGGGGGCCTACGAGCAGTACGTC. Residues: CASIPGQGAYEQYV.

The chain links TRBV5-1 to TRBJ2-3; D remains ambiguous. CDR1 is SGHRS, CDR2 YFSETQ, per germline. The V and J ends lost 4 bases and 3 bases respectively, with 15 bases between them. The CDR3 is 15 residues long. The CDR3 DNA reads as TGCGCCAGCAGCCGGAGTGGATTCGGGACAGATACGCAGTATTTT. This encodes CASSRSGFGTDTQYF.

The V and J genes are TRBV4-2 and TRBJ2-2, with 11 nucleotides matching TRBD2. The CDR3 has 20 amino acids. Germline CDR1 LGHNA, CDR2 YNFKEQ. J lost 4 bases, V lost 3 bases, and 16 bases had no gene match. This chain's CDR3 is CASSHTHGSGGALFTGELFF. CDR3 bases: TGTGCCAGCAGCCATACCCATGGTAGCGGGGGGGCGCTTTTCACCGGGGAGCTGTTTTTT.

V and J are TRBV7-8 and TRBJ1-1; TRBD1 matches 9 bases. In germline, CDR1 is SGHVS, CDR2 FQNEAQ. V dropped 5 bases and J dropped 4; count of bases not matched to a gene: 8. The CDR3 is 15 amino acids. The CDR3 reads CASSPLRQGGTEAFF. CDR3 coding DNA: TGTGCCAGCAGCCCGTTGCGACAGGGGGGCACTGAAGCTTTCTTT.

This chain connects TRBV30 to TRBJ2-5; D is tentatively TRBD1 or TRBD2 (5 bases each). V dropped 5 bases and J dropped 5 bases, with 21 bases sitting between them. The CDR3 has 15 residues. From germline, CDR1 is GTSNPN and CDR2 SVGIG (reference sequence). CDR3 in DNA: TGTGCCTGGTCAACCGGGACGGTGGGGTCTGAGACCCAGTACTTC. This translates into CAWSTGTVGSETQYF.

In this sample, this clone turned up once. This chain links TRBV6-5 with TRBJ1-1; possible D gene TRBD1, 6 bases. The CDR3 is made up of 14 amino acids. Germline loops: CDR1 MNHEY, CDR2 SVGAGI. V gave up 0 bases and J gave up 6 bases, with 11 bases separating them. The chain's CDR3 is CASSYSTGIAEAFF. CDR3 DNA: TGTGCCAGCAGTTACTCCACAGGGATTGCTGAAGCTTTCTTT.

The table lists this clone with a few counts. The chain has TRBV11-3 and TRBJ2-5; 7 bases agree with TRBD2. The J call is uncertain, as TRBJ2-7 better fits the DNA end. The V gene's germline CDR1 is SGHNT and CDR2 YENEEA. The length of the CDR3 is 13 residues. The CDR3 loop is CASSLAAGYEQYF. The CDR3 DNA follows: TGTGCCAGCAGCTTAGCAGCGGGGTACGAGCAGTACTTC.

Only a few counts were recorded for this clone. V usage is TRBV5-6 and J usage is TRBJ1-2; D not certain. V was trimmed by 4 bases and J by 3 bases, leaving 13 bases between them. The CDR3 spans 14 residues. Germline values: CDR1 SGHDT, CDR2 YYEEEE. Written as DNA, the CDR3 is TGTGCCAGCAGCATCAATGGACGGGACTATGGCTACACCTTC. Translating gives CASSINGRDYGYTF. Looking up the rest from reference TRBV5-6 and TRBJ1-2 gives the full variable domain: DAGVTQSPTHLIKTRGQQVTLRCSPKSGHDTVSWYQQALGQGPQFIFQYYEEEERQRGNFPDRFSGHQFPNYSSELNVNALLLGDSALYLCASSINGRDYGYTFGSGTRLTVV.

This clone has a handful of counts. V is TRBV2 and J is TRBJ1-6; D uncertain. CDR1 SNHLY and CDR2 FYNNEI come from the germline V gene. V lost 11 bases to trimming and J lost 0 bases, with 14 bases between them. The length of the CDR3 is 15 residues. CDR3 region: CASRGGLSYNSPLHF. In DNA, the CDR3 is TGTGCCTCCCGAGGAGGGCTCTCCTATAATTCACCCCTCCACTTT.

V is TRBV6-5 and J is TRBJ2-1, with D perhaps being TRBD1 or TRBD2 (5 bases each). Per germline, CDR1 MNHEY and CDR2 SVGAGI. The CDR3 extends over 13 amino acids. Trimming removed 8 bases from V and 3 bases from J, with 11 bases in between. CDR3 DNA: TGTGCCAGCCGGGACGCCCACTACAATGAGCAGTTCTTC. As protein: CASRDAHYNEQFF.